This T cell receptor beta chain was sequenced in a study of blood T cell repertoires in COVID-19. Study in general: Specimens from acute and convalescent COVID-19 originated in the United States, Italy and Spain. PBMCs, B-cell-depleted T cells, or T cells provided the cDNA or gDNA that made up the material.

In the original analysis: Amplification with reference gene primers provided the estimates of nucleated cell counts. Sequenced by immunoSEQ multiplex PCR; TCRdb stores in-frame clones only, minus some. The V and J calls and clone size come from that table; D and trimming were worked out from the DNA. The table shows 31,000 or so clones, with 90% occurring only once. Only a few counts were recorded for this clone. V was cut by 7 bases and J by 5 bases, with 8 bases left in between. The germline V gene encodes CDR1 SNHLY and CDR2 FYNNEI. This CDR3 has 11 residues. This TCR came from a man in his 60s with active COVID-19. The sample comprised peripheral blood. This rearrangement joins TRBV2 to TRBJ1-1; D call uncertain. CDR3 bases: TGTGCCAGCAACTACGGGACTGAAGCTTTCTTT. As protein: CASNYGTEAFF.